The 4 T cell receptor beta chains presented below share a single source sample, sequenced in a study of blood T cell repertoires in COVID-19. Some clones are missing from TCRdb's copy, which holds only in-frame ones; the method was immunoSEQ multiplex PCR. The data hold roughly 300,000 clones, with about nine tenths observed a single time. The sample comprised PBMCs or T cells enriched from blood (not recorded which). The receptors originated from a man aged 30 to 45 who had recovered from COVID-19.

The V call is TRBV10-1, the J call TRBJ2-1; TRBD2 matches at 8 bases. Unmatched junction bases numbered 2, after V lost 3 bases and J lost 4 bases. There are 14 residues in the CDR3. CDR1 is WNHNN, CDR2 SYGVQD, per germline (reference sequence). CDR3 coding DNA: TGCGCCAGCAGTGACAGCGGGAGATACAATGAGCAGTTCTTC. Amino acid sequence: CASSDSGRYNEQFF.

The chain carries TRBV5-6 and TRBJ2-7, with D tentatively TRBD1 (5 bases). CDR1 is SGHDT, CDR2 YYEEEE, per germline. Between the trimmed V and J ends, which lost 7 bases and 2 bases, there was a span of 16 bases. This CDR3 region has 14 residues. CDR3 DNA sequence: TGTGCCAGCCAATCGACAGCGCCTACCTACGAGCAGTACTTC. Its translation: CASQSTAPTYEQYF.

This clone has a handful of counts. V is TRBV3-1 (or the pseudogene TRBV3-2) and J is TRBJ1-5; 7 bases align to TRBD1. Trimming at V came to 4 bases and at J to 0 bases, leaving 3 bases not matched to a gene. The CDR3 loop spans 15 amino acids. The germline CDR1 and CDR2 sequences are LGHDT and YNNKEL (reference sequence). The CDR3 loop is CASSPGTVSNQPQHF. The CDR3, as DNA: TGTGCCAGCAGCCCCGGGACAGTTAGCAATCAGCCCCAGCATTTT.

This chain joins TRBV5-1 and TRBJ2-3; D perhaps matches TRBD1 (6 bases). Between the trimmed V and J ends, which lost 4 bases and 3 bases, there was a span of 21 bases. The CDR3 length is 17 residues. The germline V gene encodes CDR1 SGHRS and CDR2 YFSETQ. This CDR3 is CASSPVVGTFATDTQYF. The CDR3 region has the DNA TGCGCCAGCAGCCCCGTTGTCGGGACATTCGCGACAGATACGCAGTATTTT.